This paragraph covers one TCR beta chain sequence. Its matching antigen is unknown. CD8 cells regarded as naive lacked CD45RO, were positively chosen for CCR7, and omitted terminally differentiated effector memory CD45RA+ cells. Repertoires were generated with immunoSEQ multiplex PCR, while TCRdb's copy carries only in-frame clones and drops some. The sample contains roughly 890,000 clones, 80% to 95% of which appear only once. The entry originates in a study of shared clonotypes between healthy human individuals. Notes on the study in general: Owing to a small donor count, the genetic and exposure-history diversity represented was limited.

The CDR3 sequence is 17 residues long. J gave up 3 bases and V 0 bases, and 9 bases lay outside the gene matches. Germline loops: CDR1 GTSNPN, CDR2 SVGIG (reference sequence). The rearrangement uses TRBV30 and TRBJ2-1, with 9 bases matching TRBD2. Material: naive CD8+ T cells sorted from blood. This receptor was identified in a man younger than 40 in good health. CDR3 loop: CAWSVSPTSGGYNEQFF. In DNA form, the CDR3 reads TGTGCCTGGAGTGTCTCCCCGACTAGCGGCGGCTACAATGAGCAGTTCTTC.